This TCR beta chain emerged from a study of CD8+CD57+ T cells in acquired aplastic anemia. Study results and limitations: Common to patients and controls were twenty-nine CD8+ CDR3 sequences.

Patients sequenced had flow cytometry evidence of CD8+CD57+ cell expansion. All participating patients were living with severe acquired aplastic anemia. No therapy had been given to the patients at the time of blood sampling. CDR3 and TCR beta VDJ profiling relied on a genomic DNA template. One entry per CDR3 protein results from TCRdb running MiXCR on the reads. The sample lists just over 450,000 distinct CDR3 sequences, around 30% occurring once. The CDR3 extends over 15 amino acids. Germline lookup yields CDR1 SGHRS and CDR2 YFSETQ. There are a few counts of this clonotype. What it binds is unknown. A much larger clone is a single base away; this may be a read error.

The receptor was isolated from a human donor with aplastic anemia. Sequenced sample: sorted CD4+, CD8+, or CD8+CD57+ T cells (not recorded which) from PBMCs. The rearrangement joins TRBV5-1 to TRBJ1-4, with 9 bases aligning to TRBD1. This chain's CDR3 is CARSLTGGDGEKLFF. CDR3 sequence (DNA): TGCGCCCGCAGCTTAACAGGGGGCGACGGTGAAAAACTGTTTTTT. The full variable domain, with the rest looked up from reference TRBV5-1 and TRBJ1-4, is KAGVTQTPRYLIKTRGQQVTLSCSPISGHRSVSWYQQTPGQGLQFLFEYFSETQRNKGNFPGRFSGRQFSNSRSEMNVSTLELGDSALYLCARSLTGGDGEKLFFGSGTQLSVL.